The clone carrying this T cell receptor beta chain was seen more than once but under ten times. What it binds is unknown. This sample stems from a study of T cell repertoires in cytomegalovirus infection. Study results and limitations: It was HLA-C-restricted CMV-specific TCR beta clonotypes that dominated the response ex vivo. People with CMV and the relevant HLA were identified by cumulative public TCR beta family frequency.

Via MiXCR, TCRdb re-called the reads, giving one row per CDR3 protein. This table has hundreds of thousands of distinct CDR3 sequences, roughly 24% appearing once. CDR3 length: 14 amino acids. Germline V lookup: CDR1 MNHEY, CDR2 SVGEGT. Trimming took 4 bases from V and 3 from J; bases not matched to a gene: 6. Input material: CD8+ T cells from PBMCs. This chain joins TRBV6-2 or TRBV6-3 and TRBJ2-7, with 7 bases fitting TRBD1. This receptor was obtained from a human donor in good health (CMV status not recorded). Some clones in this sample may be carry-over from other donors' samples. In nucleotides, the CDR3 is TGTGCCAGCAGTTCGGGACAGACTCGCTACGAGCAGTACGTC. As protein: CASSSGQTRYEQYV.